This TCR beta chain was captured by sequencing in a study of PD-1 blockade in classical Hodgkin lymphoma. A note on this clone: Its antigen is not known.

General study results and limits: Some patients began nivolumab under 1 year after ASCT. These patients were excluded from later analyses.

All trial patients relapsed after autologous stem cell transplantation. Clones were read by immunoSEQ multiplex PCR, and TCRdb kept only the in-frame ones, dropping some. Here the sample spans about 150,000 clones, around 84% being singletons. J gave up 3 bases and V 1 base, and 6 bases lay outside the gene matches. In germline, CDR1 is SGDLS, CDR2 YYNGEE. The CDR3 extends over 15 amino acids. The sequence was obtained from a human donor with classical Hodgkin lymphoma. This chain connects TRBV9 to TRBJ1-1; 7 bases align to TRBD1. The starting material was peripheral blood mononuclear cells (PBMCs), obtained before the second cycle of nivolumab. CDR3 sequence (DNA): TGTGCCAGCAGCGTAAAGGGGGCGGGCCACACTGAAGCTTTCTTT. Its protein product is CASSVKGAGHTEAFF.